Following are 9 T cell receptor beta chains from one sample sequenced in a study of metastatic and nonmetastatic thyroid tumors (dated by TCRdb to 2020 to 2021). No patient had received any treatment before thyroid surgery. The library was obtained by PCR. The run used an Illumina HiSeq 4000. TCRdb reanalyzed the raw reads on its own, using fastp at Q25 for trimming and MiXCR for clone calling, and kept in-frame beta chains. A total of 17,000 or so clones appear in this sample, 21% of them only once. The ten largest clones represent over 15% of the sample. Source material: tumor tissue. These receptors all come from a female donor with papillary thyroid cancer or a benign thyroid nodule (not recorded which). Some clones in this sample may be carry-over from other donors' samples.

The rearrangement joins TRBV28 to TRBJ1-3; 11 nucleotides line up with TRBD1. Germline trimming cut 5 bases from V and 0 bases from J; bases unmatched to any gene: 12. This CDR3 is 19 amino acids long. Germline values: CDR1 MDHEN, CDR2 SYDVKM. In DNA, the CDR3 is TGTGCCAGCAGTCCACGAATATTCGGGACAGGGGGCTCTGGAAACACCATATATTTT. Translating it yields CASSPRIFGTGGSGNTIYF.

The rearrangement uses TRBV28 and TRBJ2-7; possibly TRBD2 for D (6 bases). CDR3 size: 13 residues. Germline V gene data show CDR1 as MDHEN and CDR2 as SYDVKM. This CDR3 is CESGGLVFYEQYF. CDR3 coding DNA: TGTGAATCTGGGGGACTCGTATTCTACGAGCAGTACTTC.

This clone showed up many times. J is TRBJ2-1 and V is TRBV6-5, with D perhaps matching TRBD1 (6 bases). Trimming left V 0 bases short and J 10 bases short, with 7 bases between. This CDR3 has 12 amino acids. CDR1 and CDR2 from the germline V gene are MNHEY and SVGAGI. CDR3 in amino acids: CASSYSGQEQFF. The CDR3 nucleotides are TGTGCCAGCAGTTACTCTGGACAGGAGCAGTTCTTC.

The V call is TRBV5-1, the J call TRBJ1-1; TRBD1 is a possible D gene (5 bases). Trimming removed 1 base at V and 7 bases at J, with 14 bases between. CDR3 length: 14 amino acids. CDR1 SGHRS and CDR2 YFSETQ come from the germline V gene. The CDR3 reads CASSLSQGKGEAFF. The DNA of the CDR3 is TGCGCCAGCAGCTTGTCTCAGGGCAAGGGTGAAGCTTTCTTT.

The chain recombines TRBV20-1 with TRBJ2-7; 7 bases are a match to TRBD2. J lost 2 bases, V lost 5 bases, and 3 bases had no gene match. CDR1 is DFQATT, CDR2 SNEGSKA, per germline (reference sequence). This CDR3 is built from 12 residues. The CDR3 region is CSAATSAYEQYF. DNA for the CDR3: TGCAGTGCTGCTACTAGCGCCTACGAGCAGTACTTC.

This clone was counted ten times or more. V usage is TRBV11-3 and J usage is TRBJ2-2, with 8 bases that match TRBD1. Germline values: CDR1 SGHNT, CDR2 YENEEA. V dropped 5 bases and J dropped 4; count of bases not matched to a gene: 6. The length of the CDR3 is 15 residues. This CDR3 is CASSVGQGATGELFF. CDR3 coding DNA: TGTGCCAGCAGCGTTGGACAGGGTGCCACCGGGGAGCTGTTTTTT.

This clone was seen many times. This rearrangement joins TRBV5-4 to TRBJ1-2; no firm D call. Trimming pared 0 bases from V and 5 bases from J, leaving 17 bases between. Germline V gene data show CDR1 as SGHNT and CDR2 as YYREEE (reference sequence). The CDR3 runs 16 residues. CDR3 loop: CASSLAGPARLYGYTF. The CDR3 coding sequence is TGTGCCAGCAGCTTGGCCGGGCCGGCGAGGTTGTATGGCTACACCTTC.

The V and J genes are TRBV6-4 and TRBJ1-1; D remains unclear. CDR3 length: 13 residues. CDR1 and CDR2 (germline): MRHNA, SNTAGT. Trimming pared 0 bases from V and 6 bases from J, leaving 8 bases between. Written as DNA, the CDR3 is TGTGCCAGCAGTGACTCGGAGAGCTCTGAAGCTTTCTTT. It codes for CASSDSESSEAFF.

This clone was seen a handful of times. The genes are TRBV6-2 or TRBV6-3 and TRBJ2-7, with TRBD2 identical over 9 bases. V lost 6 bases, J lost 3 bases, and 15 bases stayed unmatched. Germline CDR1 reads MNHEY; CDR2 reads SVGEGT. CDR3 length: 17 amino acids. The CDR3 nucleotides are TGTGCCAGCAGCCACCAACCGGGACTAGCTTCCCTCTACGAGCAGTACTTC. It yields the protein CASSHQPGLASLYEQYF.